This is a list of T cell receptor beta chains from one sample in a study of T-cell reconstitution after alpha-beta-depleted transplantation in children. One entry per CDR3 protein results from TCRdb running MiXCR on the PCR reads. The repertoire includes approximately 110,000 distinct CDR3 sequences, roughly 23% of them detected once, and 10% to 13% sits in the top ten. The sample in question was PBMCs, mostly from graft donor cells, obtained 180 days after TCRalphabeta/CD19-depleted stem cell transplant. These receptors came from a male patient between 2 and 9 years old who had a stem cell transplant for chronic granulomatous disease, so the T cells may come from the graft donor. Each CDR3 is given with its conserved first and last residue. Each record gives: V gene, clone size, J gene, D gene, CDR3 protein, CDR3 DNA. A D gene is named only where the DNA matches it firmly. Only part of the rows carry a size: once, few, many, or a class if the clone is expanded.

TRBV12-3/TRBV12-4,many,TRBJ2-5,.,CASNLQDYQETQYF,TGTGCCAGCAACCTCCAGGACTACCAAGAGACCCAGTACTTC
TRBV7-2,.,TRBJ2-3,.,CASGSRTDTQYF,TGTGCCAGCGGCTCCCGCACAGATACGCAGTATTTT
TRBV10-2,.,TRBJ2-1,TRBD1,CASSGNWDSVYNEQFF,TGCGCCAGCAGTGGGAACTGGGACAGCGTCTACAATGAGCAGTTCTTC
TRBV12-3/TRBV12-4,many,TRBJ1-5,.,CASSRGGSKSNQPQHF,TGTGCCAGCAGTCGCGGAGGGTCTAAGAGCAATCAGCCCCAGCATTTT
TRBV15,.,TRBJ2-7,.,CATSGGHPEQYF,TGTGCCACCAGCGGTGGTCACCCCGAGCAGTACTTC
TRBV7-8,.,TRBJ2-7,TRBD1,CASSPTGAYEQYF,TGTGCCAGCAGCCCCACAGGGGCCTACGAGCAGTACTTC
TRBV6-5,.,TRBJ2-1,TRBD2,CASSYAGGPWDEQFF,TGTGCCAGCAGTTACGCGGGAGGGCCTTGGGATGAGCAGTTCTTC
TRBV12-3/TRBV12-4,few,TRBJ2-3,TRBD2,CASSPEGLAGVLTDTQYF,TGTGCCAGCAGTCCCGAGGGACTAGCGGGAGTCCTTACAGATACGCAGTATTTT
TRBV28,many,TRBJ2-5,TRBD1,CASRDNRGGETQYF,TGTGCCAGCAGAGATAACAGGGGCGGAGAGACCCAGTACTTC
TRBV20-1,few,TRBJ1-4,.,CSARDRGEKLFF,TGCAGTGCTAGAGATCGGGGTGAAAAACTGTTTTTT
TRBV20-1,.,TRBJ2-7,TRBD2,CSARDLASGGSSYEQYF,TGCAGTGCTAGAGATCTGGCTAGCGGGGGGAGCTCCTACGAGCAGTACTTC